The 14 T cell receptor beta chains below come from one sample, sequenced in a study of blood T cell repertoires in COVID-19. Profiled with immunoSEQ multiplex PCR; TCRdb holds only in-frame clones, not every one. This sample has around 71,000 clones, with about nine tenths found just once. Sequencing input: peripheral blood. These TCRs come from an older woman with acute or convalescent COVID-19.

The chain employs TRBV28 and TRBJ1-2; 12 bases fit TRBD1. With V trimmed by 4 bases and J by 8 bases, 11 bases remained unmatched. Germline V lookup: CDR1 MDHEN, CDR2 SYDVKM. This CDR3 contains 16 residues. The CDR3 sequence is CASSWGDRGPVSGYTF. Here the CDR3 DNA reads TGTGCCAGCAGTTGGGGGGACAGGGGGCCCGTATCAGGCTACACCTTC.

V is TRBV9 and J is TRBJ2-2; D gene uncertain. Germline-derived CDR1 and CDR2 are SGDLS and YYNGEE. Trimming took off 0 bases at V and 3 bases at J, with 9 bases between the two ends. The CDR3 has 15 residues. This chain's CDR3 is CASSVAPRDTGELFF. CDR3 sequence (DNA): TGTGCCAGCAGCGTAGCTCCTCGGGACACCGGGGAGCTGTTTTTT. The variable domain in full, completed from reference TRBV9 and TRBJ2-2, reads DSGVTQTPKHLITATGQRVTLRCSPRSGDLSVYWYQQSLDQGLQFLIQYYNGEERAKGNILERFSAQQFPDLHSELNLSSLELGDSALYFCASSVAPRDTGELFFGEGSRLTVL.

The chain couples TRBV21-1 to TRBJ2-3; the table's D call TRBD2 went unverified against the DNA. TRBV21-1 is a known pseudogene. This CDR3 is 15 amino acids long. Written as DNA, the CDR3 is TGTGCCAGCAGCAAAAAAACCCCTGAGGTAGATACGCAGTATTTT. Translated: CASSKKTPEVDTQYF.

V usage is TRBV9 and J usage is TRBJ2-5; 16 bases map to TRBD2. The germline CDR1 and CDR2 sequences are SGDLS and YYNGEE. The CDR3 has 16 residues. The ends lost 3 bases at V and 5 bases at J; junction bases unmatched: 4. CDR3 bases: TGTGCCAGCAGCGAGGGGGGACTAGCGGGAGGGGAGACCCAGTACTTC. Amino acid sequence: CASSEGGLAGGETQYF.

The chain joins TRBV6-2 or TRBV6-3 to TRBJ2-7; D possibly corresponds to TRBD1 (6 bases). This CDR3 has 14 residues. Looked up from germline, CDR1 is MNHEY and CDR2 is SVGEGT. The V end was cut by 4 bases, the J end by 7 bases, with 17 bases between. The CDR3 DNA reads as TGTGCCAGCAGTTGGGGGCCGGGATCAAGGGAGCAGTACTTC. It is translated as CASSWGPGSREQYF.

The chain combines TRBV29-1 with TRBJ2-3; 14 bases align to TRBD2. The CDR3 has 15 amino acids. V lost 6 bases and J lost 4; bases outside the gene matches: 6. Germline CDR1 reads SQVTM; CDR2 reads ANQGSEA. The CDR3 DNA is TGCAGCGTGGCACCGACTAGCGGGAGGGCAGATACGCAGTATTTT. Its translation: CSVAPTSGRADTQYF.

The chain couples TRBV6-2 or TRBV6-3 to TRBJ1-1; D remains unclear. The germline gives CDR1 MNHEY, CDR2 SVGEGT. The CDR3 totals 13 residues. Trimming left V 6 bases short and J 1 base short, with 9 bases between. CDR3 nucleotide sequence: TGTGCCAGCAGCCCGCTGCGGAACACTGAAGCTTTCTTT. As protein: CASSPLRNTEAFF.

The V and J genes are TRBV27 and TRBJ1-1; D gene unclear. The CDR3 has 14 amino acids. Germline loops: CDR1 MNHEY, CDR2 SMNVEV (reference sequence). V lost 5 bases and J 7 bases, leaving 17 bases between the germline ends. The CDR3 nucleotides read TGTGCCAGCAGTAGCCCCCAAAGAAGACTTGAAGCTTTCTTT. Amino acid sequence: CASSSPQRRLEAFF.

Here the CDR3 DNA reads TGCGCCAGCAGCCCGGCACTCGGGGAATCCTACGAGCAGTACTTC. Translating it yields CASSPALGESYEQYF. This chain uses TRBV5-1 with TRBJ2-7; D is perhaps TRBD2 (5 bases). The CDR3 loop spans 15 amino acids. V lost 4 bases and J lost 1, with 15 bases in between. In germline, CDR1 is SGHRS, CDR2 YFSETQ.

This clone was seen a few times. The chain employs TRBV7-2 and TRBJ1-1, with 9 nucleotides matching TRBD1. This CDR3 has 13 residues. V was clipped by 6 bases and J by 10 bases; unmatched bases: 9. Looked up from germline, CDR1 is SGHTA and CDR2 is FQGNSA. The CDR3 region has the DNA TGTGCCAGCAGTCCGAATAACAGGGGGCGAGCTTTCTTT. Residues: CASSPNNRGRAFF.

The chain links TRBV19 to TRBJ2-5; 7 positions match TRBD2. The CDR3 totals 16 residues. The junction had 12 bases not matched to a gene; V was cut back by 4 bases and J by 4 bases. The germline V gene has CDR1 LNHDA and CDR2 SQIVND (reference sequence). The CDR3 loop reads CASSTGGFRGGETQYF. DNA for the CDR3: TGTGCCAGTAGTACTGGCGGGTTTCGCGGGGGAGAGACCCAGTACTTC.

The chain recombines TRBV15 with TRBJ1-4, with D possibly being TRBD1 (5 bases). V shed 0 bases and J shed 6 bases, with 11 bases lying between them. CDR1 is LNHNV, CDR2 YYDKDF, per germline (reference sequence). The CDR3 is 15 amino acids. The CDR3 loop reads CATSRDGGGYEKLFF. The CDR3 DNA follows: TGTGCCACCAGCAGAGACGGGGGAGGTTATGAAAAACTGTTTTTT.

This chain joins TRBV6-6 and TRBJ2-1, with D perhaps TRBD2 (6 bases). Germline V lookup: CDR1 MNHNY, CDR2 SVGAGI (reference sequence). This CDR3 is built from 11 residues. Trimming took 10 bases from V and 10 from J, leaving 14 bases between them. CDR3 loop: CATLTGGEQFF. CDR3 nucleotides: TGTGCCACCCTCACCGGGGGAGAGCAGTTCTTC.

This sequence joins TRBV27 and TRBJ2-7; a weak D match, TRBD1 (6 bases). CDR1 and CDR2 (germline): MNHEY, SMNVEV (reference sequence). CDR3 length: 15 amino acids. With 4 bases removed from V and 6 bases from J, the gap between germline ends came to 19 bases. CDR3: CASSSTGSRVSEQYF. In DNA, the CDR3 is TGTGCCAGCAGTTCCACAGGGAGCCGGGTGAGCGAGCAGTACTTC.